The 17 T cell receptor beta chains reported below all come from one sample, sequenced in a study of T cell responses to AZD1222 COVID-19 vaccine. TCRdb's copy holds only in-frame clones and misses some; the assay was immunoSEQ multiplex PCR. Of 160,000 or so clones listed, roughly 94% are singletons. The specimen comprised peripheral blood, sampled 28 days after the second AZD1222 dose. The receptors were gathered from an adult who received the AZD1222 COVID-19 vaccine.

The chain is built from TRBV9 and TRBJ1-3; D not resolved. Germline loops: CDR1 SGDLS, CDR2 YYNGEE. V was clipped by 4 bases and J by 0 bases, with 8 bases between them. This CDR3 is built from 14 residues. The CDR3 is CASSRYYSGNTIYF. CDR3 nucleotides: TGTGCCAGCAGCCGCTATTACTCTGGAAACACCATATATTTT.

V gene TRBV21-1 combines with J gene TRBJ1-2. TRBV21-1 is classified as a pseudogene. This CDR3 has 13 amino acids. The CDR3 is CASSLDVGYGYTF. CDR3 nucleotide sequence: TGTGCCAGCAGCCTCGACGTGGGTTATGGCTACACCTTC.

In its sample, this clone was seen a few times. The genes are TRBV15 and TRBJ1-6, with D unclear. The germline V gene encodes CDR1 LNHNV and CDR2 YYDKDF (reference sequence). The CDR3 has 15 amino acids. V was cut by 0 bases and J by 5 bases, with 8 bases left in between. In DNA, the CDR3 is TGTGCCACCAGCAGAGAACAGACAAATAATTCACCCCTCCACTTT. This gives the protein CATSREQTNNSPLHF.

V is TRBV2 and J is TRBJ2-2; the D gene is possibly TRBD2 (5 bases). Germline CDR1 is SNHLY and CDR2 is FYNNEI. The CDR3 has 15 amino acids. V lost 2 bases to trimming and J lost 7 bases, with 14 bases between them. CDR3 nucleotides: TGTGCCAGCAGTGAATTTCCGGGAATGGGCGGGGAGCTGTTTTTT. Translating it yields CASSEFPGMGGELFF.

The gene calls are TRBV5-6 and TRBJ2-5; TRBD1 agrees at 7 bases. CDR1 is SGHDT, CDR2 YYEEEE, per germline. This CDR3 has 14 amino acids. V dropped 4 bases and J dropped 1; count of bases not matched to a gene: 4. CDR3 DNA sequence: TGTGCCAGCAGCGGATGGGACAGCCAAGAGACCCAGTACTTC. It is translated as CASSGWDSQETQYF. The variable domain in full, completed from reference TRBV5-6 and TRBJ2-5, reads DAGVTQSPTHLIKTRGQQVTLRCSPKSGHDTVSWYQQALGQGPQFIFQYYEEEERQRGNFPDRFSGHQFPNYSSELNVNALLLGDSALYLCASSGWDSQETQYFGPGTRLLVL.

This chain uses TRBV29-1 with TRBJ1-2; 7 bases align to TRBD1. Germline V CDR1 and CDR2: SQVTM, ANQGSEA. The CDR3 spans 13 residues. After removal of 8 bases from V and 4 bases from J, the junction contained 10 bases not matched to a gene. The CDR3 here is CSTIPGGSYGYTF. CDR3 coding DNA: TGCAGCACCATCCCAGGGGGAAGCTATGGCTACACCTTC. The full variable domain, its missing parts supplied by reference TRBV29-1 and TRBJ1-2, is SAVISQKPSRDICQRGTSLTIQCQVDSQVTMMFWYRQQPGQSLTLIATANQGSEATYESGFVIDKFPISRPNLTFSTLTVSNMSPEDSSIYLCSTIPGGSYGYTFGSGTRLTVV.

This clone has a single count. The chain carries TRBV29-1 and TRBJ1-1, with D possibly being TRBD1 (6 bases). Between the trimmed V and J ends, which lost 7 bases and 4 bases, there was a span of 10 bases. Germline V CDR1 and CDR2: SQVTM, ANQGSEA. The CDR3 covers 11 residues. Here the CDR3 reads CSALDSTEAFF. CDR3 nucleotide sequence: TGCAGCGCTCTGGACAGCACTGAAGCTTTCTTT.

V is TRBV19 and J is TRBJ1-1, with 8 positions matching TRBD1. Germline CDR1 LNHDA, CDR2 SQIVND (reference sequence). The CDR3 length is 11 residues. Unmatched junction bases numbered 6, after V lost 7 bases and J lost 11 bases. The chain's CDR3 is CASTRQGWAFF. The CDR3 DNA is TGTGCCAGTACGAGACAGGGGTGGGCTTTCTTT.

The chain recombines TRBV6-2 or TRBV6-3 with TRBJ2-7; 7 bases align to TRBD1. The V gene end was trimmed by 0 bases and the J gene end by 4 bases; junction bases not matched to a gene: 3. The CDR3 totals 14 residues. Per the germline V gene, CDR1 is MNHEY and CDR2 is SVGEGT. CDR3 in DNA: TGTGCCAGCAGTTACTCGGGACAGATATACGAGCAGTACTTC. This gives the protein CASSYSGQIYEQYF.

This rearrangement joins TRBV3-1 (or the pseudogene TRBV3-2) to TRBJ2-1; 11 bases align to TRBD2. The CDR3 is 16 amino acids. CDR1 LGHDT and CDR2 YNNKEL come from the germline V gene (reference sequence). Losses at the gene ends were 6 bases for V and 7 bases for J; bases not matched to a gene: 11. The CDR3 coding sequence is TGTGCCAGCAGTCGGACAACTAGCGGGAGATTGAATGAGCAGTTCTTC. Residues: CASSRTTSGRLNEQFF.

This chain connects TRBV5-4 to TRBJ1-2, with a possible D match to TRBD1 (5 bases). CDR1 SGHNT and CDR2 YYREEE come from the germline V gene (reference sequence). The V and J ends lost 6 bases and 2 bases respectively, with 20 bases between them. This CDR3 is 16 amino acids long. CDR3 residues: CASTQGVGGNNYGYTF. In nucleotides, the CDR3 is TGTGCCAGCACCCAGGGAGTAGGTGGCAACAACTATGGCTACACCTTC.

This rearrangement joins TRBV6-2 or TRBV6-3 to TRBJ2-1; D gene ambiguous. CDR3 length: 15 residues. V lost 2 bases and J 2 bases, leaving 10 bases between the germline ends. Germline assignment: CDR1 MNHEY and CDR2 SVGEGT. CDR3 region: CASSYSPATYNEQFF. The DNA of the CDR3 is TGTGCCAGCAGTTACAGTCCCGCTACCTACAATGAGCAGTTCTTC.

This clone occurred once. The chain combines TRBV5-1 with TRBJ1-1, with TRBD1 matching over 9 bases. Losses at the gene ends were 4 bases for V and 4 bases for J; bases not matched to a gene: 11. CDR3 length equals 16 residues. Per the germline V gene, CDR1 is SGHRS and CDR2 is YFSETQ. The CDR3 DNA reads as TGCGCCAGCAGCCCAGGGACAGGGTATTTCGGCACTGAAGCTTTCTTT. Its protein is CASSPGTGYFGTEAFF.

The chain links TRBV7-2 to TRBJ1-1; D unresolved. The CDR3 totals 17 residues. V lost 3 bases and J 3 bases, leaving 20 bases between the germline ends. The germline CDR1 and CDR2 sequences are SGHTA and FQGNSA. Here the CDR3 DNA reads TGTGCCAGCAGCTTCCGCGATACAGCCCAGCCTTACACTGAAGCTTTCTTT. This gives the protein CASSFRDTAQPYTEAFF.

The chain is built from TRBV5-6 and TRBJ1-4; the D is unclear. The CDR3 is 15 residues long. From germline, CDR1 is SGHDT and CDR2 YYEEEE. V shed 1 base and J shed 5 bases, with 12 bases lying between them. The DNA of the CDR3 is TGTGCCAGCAGCTTGTTCGGGGAATTAAATGAAAAACTGTTTTTT. This gives the protein CASSLFGELNEKLFF.

This clone was observed a single time. The genes are TRBV19 and TRBJ2-1; 7 nucleotides line up with TRBD2. Germline V CDR1 and CDR2: LNHDA, SQIVND (reference sequence). V trimming: 4 bases; J trimming: 4 bases; junction bases outside the gene matches: 7. The CDR3 has 15 amino acids. This CDR3 reads CASSRASGVYNEQFF. CDR3 DNA: TGTGCCAGTAGTAGGGCTAGCGGTGTGTACAATGAGCAGTTCTTC.

The chain combines TRBV25-1 with TRBJ2-2, with unresolved D. The CDR3 is 16 amino acids. The germline V and J ends were trimmed by 6 bases and 0 bases, with 14 bases remaining between them. CDR1 MGHDK and CDR2 SYGVNS come from the germline V gene. The CDR3 sequence is CASSAKVATNTGELFF. CDR3 coding DNA: TGTGCCAGCAGCGCCAAGGTTGCGACGAACACCGGGGAGCTGTTTTTT.